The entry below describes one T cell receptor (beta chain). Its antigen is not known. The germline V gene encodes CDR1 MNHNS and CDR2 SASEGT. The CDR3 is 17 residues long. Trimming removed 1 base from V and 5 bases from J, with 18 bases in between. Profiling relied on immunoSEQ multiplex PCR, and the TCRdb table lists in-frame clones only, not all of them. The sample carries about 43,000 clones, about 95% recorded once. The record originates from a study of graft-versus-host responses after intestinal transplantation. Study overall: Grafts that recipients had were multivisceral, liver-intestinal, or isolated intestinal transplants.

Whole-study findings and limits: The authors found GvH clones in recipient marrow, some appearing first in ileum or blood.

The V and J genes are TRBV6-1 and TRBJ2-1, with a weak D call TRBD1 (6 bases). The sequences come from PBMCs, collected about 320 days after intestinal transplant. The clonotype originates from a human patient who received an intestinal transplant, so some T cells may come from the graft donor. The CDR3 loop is CASSEVRTAILNNEQFF. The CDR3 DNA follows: TGTGCCAGCAGTGAAGTAAGGACAGCCATCCTCAACAATGAGCAGTTCTTC.